These 22 T cell receptor beta chains were sequenced from one sample in a study of cytomegalovirus exposure and HLA in healthy donors. PCR involved 60 Vbeta and 13 Jbeta primers. Libraries were prepared by immunoSEQ multiplex PCR; TCRdb keeps only in-frame clonotypes and omits some of them. The sample lists around 140,000 clones, about three quarters seen once, with around 1.5% in the top ten. The source material was PBMCs. The source is a woman aged 18 to 35 in good health and CMV-seronegative.

In this sample, this clone turned up a few times. V is TRBV9 and J is TRBJ2-6; 9 nucleotides match TRBD2. In germline, CDR1 is SGDLS, CDR2 YYNGEE. The CDR3 contains 17 residues. The trim removed 4 bases at V and 1 base at J, leaving 6 bases unmatched. CDR3 residues: CASSPPAGGSGANVLTF. Written as DNA, the CDR3 is TGTGCCAGCAGCCCTCCTGCGGGAGGGTCTGGGGCCAACGTCCTGACTTTC.

The gene calls are TRBV28 and TRBJ2-1; perhaps TRBD2 as D (5 bases). The germline V and J ends were trimmed by 7 bases and 10 bases, with 14 bases remaining between them. Germline loops: CDR1 MDHEN, CDR2 SYDVKM. The CDR3 is 12 amino acids. CDR3 loop: CASKNGIREQFF. In nucleotides, the CDR3 is TGTGCCAGCAAGAACGGGATAAGAGAGCAGTTCTTC.

The genes are TRBV4-1 and TRBJ2-1, with a possible D match to TRBD2 (6 bases). V lost 1 base and J lost 2, with 12 bases in between. This CDR3 comprises 16 residues. Germline values: CDR1 MGHRA, CDR2 YSYEKL. CDR3 residues: CASSQAGTPPYNEQFF. The DNA for the CDR3 is TGCGCCAGCAGCCAAGCGGGGACTCCCCCCTACAATGAGCAGTTCTTC.

V and J are TRBV25-1 and TRBJ2-1, with D possibly being TRBD2 (5 bases). The CDR3 runs to 15 residues. Germline V gives CDR1 MGHDK, CDR2 SYGVNS. V was cut by 7 bases and J by 9 bases, with 22 bases left in between. CDR3 nucleotide sequence: TGTGCCAGCACCCGGGAAGGGTGGGAGTCCGGTGAGCAGTTCTTC. This translates into CASTREGWESGEQFF.

The genes are TRBV5-1 and TRBJ1-4; a possible D gene is TRBD1 (5 bases). This CDR3 contains 14 residues. Germline assignment: CDR1 SGHRS and CDR2 YFSETQ. Trimming removed 0 bases at V and 8 bases at J, with 11 bases between. The CDR3 reads CASSLGQGGEKLFF. The CDR3 DNA follows: TGCGCCAGCAGCTTGGGGCAGGGCGGCGAAAAACTGTTTTTT.

As to this clone: The sample has other DNA sequences that encode this CDR3 too. The rearrangement links TRBV5-4 to TRBJ2-7, with 10 bases identical to TRBD2. The CDR3 length is 15 residues. V shed 0 bases and J 1 base; nucleotides not matched to a gene: 1. Germline CDR1 is SGHNT and CDR2 is YYREEE (reference sequence). CDR3 sequence: CASSLGLAGSYEQYF. In DNA form, the CDR3 reads TGTGCCAGCAGCTTGGGACTAGCGGGTTCCTACGAGCAGTACTTC.

This rearrangement joins TRBV9 to TRBJ2-7; D may be TRBD2 (6 bases). The CDR3 covers 14 residues. Trimming removed 0 bases at V and 3 bases at J, with 10 bases between. CDR1 and CDR2 (germline): SGDLS, YYNGEE. The CDR3 reads CASSVAGDGYEQYF. The CDR3 DNA follows: TGTGCCAGCAGCGTAGCGGGAGATGGCTACGAGCAGTACTTC.

This clone was seen only once. The CDR3 nucleotides are TGCGCCAGCAGTGAGTCGGCACTAGCGGTCTACGAGCAGTACTTC. Encoded protein: CASSESALAVYEQYF. The chain is built from TRBV10-1 and TRBJ2-7, with 8 bases aligning to TRBD2. Germline assignment: CDR1 WNHNN and CDR2 SYGVQD (reference sequence). With 0 bases clipped from V and 3 bases from J, the junction kept 4 bases outside the gene matches. The CDR3 sequence is 15 residues long.

The J gene is TRBJ2-5, the V gene TRBV30; possible D gene TRBD1, 6 bases. The J call may be incorrect, as the DNA end agrees better with TRBJ2-7. The germline V gene has CDR1 GTSNPN and CDR2 SVGIG (reference sequence). There are 14 residues in the CDR3. The CDR3 region has the DNA TGTGCCTGGAGGGTCCCAGGGGCCGTCTACGAGCAGTACTTC. It specifies CAWRVPGAVYEQYF.

J is TRBJ2-1 and V is TRBV6-4; D possibly corresponds to TRBD2 (6 bases). V was cut by 7 bases and J by 8 bases, with 21 bases left in between. The germline CDR1 and CDR2 sequences are MRHNA and SNTAGT. The CDR3 loop spans 15 amino acids. CDR3 sequence (DNA): TGTGCCAGCACCCCCGAACGGGCCGCGGGGCATGAGCAGTTCTTC. Translation: CASTPERAAGHEQFF.

The rearrangement joins TRBV7-8 to TRBJ1-1; no definite D call. CDR3 size: 16 residues. Trimming took 1 base from V and 1 from J, leaving 13 bases between them. The germline gives CDR1 SGHVS, CDR2 FQNEAQ. The CDR3 region is CASSLDGDLRNTEAFF. In DNA form, the CDR3 reads TGTGCCAGCAGCTTAGATGGAGACCTAAGGAACACTGAAGCTTTCTTT.

The chain employs TRBV21-1 and TRBJ2-1; the listed D gene, TRBD1, was not tested against the DNA. TRBV21-1 counts as a pseudogene. The CDR3 loop spans 13 amino acids. CDR3 region: CASSKGRNNEQFF. DNA for the CDR3: TGTGCCAGCAGCAAGGGCCGGAACAATGAGCAGTTCTTC.

The gene calls are TRBV7-2 and TRBJ2-7, with 11 bases fitting TRBD2. Germline V CDR1 and CDR2: SGHTA, FQGNSA. This CDR3 region has 15 residues. The V and J ends lost 1 base and 4 bases, in that order; junction bases with no gene match: 3. In nucleotides, the CDR3 is TGTGCCAGCAGCTTAGAACTAGCGGGAGCATACGAGCAGTACTTC. This gives the protein CASSLELAGAYEQYF. The complete variable domain, with remaining parts taken from reference TRBV7-2 and TRBJ2-7, reads GAGVSQSPSNKVTEKGKDVELRCDPISGHTALYWYRQSLGQGLEFLIYFQGNSAPDKSGLPSDRFSAERTGGSVSTLTIQRTQQEDSAVYLCASSLELAGAYEQYFGPGTRLTVT.

This clone appeared a few times. V and J are TRBV7-2 and TRBJ2-1, with 11 bases fitting TRBD2. The CDR3 sequence is 15 residues long. CDR1 and CDR2 (germline): SGHTA, FQGNSA. Trimming removed 2 bases from V and 7 bases from J; junction bases left unmatched: 4. CDR3 sequence (DNA): TGTGCCAGCAGCTTAACTAGCGGGAGAGCAAATGAGCAGTTCTTC. It specifies CASSLTSGRANEQFF.

The chain joins TRBV6-5 to TRBJ2-7; 9 bases match TRBD2. Trimming at V came to 5 bases and at J to 7 bases, leaving 6 bases not matched to a gene. Germline V lookup: CDR1 MNHEY, CDR2 SVGAGI. The CDR3 runs 13 residues. This CDR3 is CASSGSGRYEQYF. CDR3 DNA: TGTGCCAGCAGTGGTAGCGGGAGATATGAGCAGTACTTC.

V usage is TRBV6-1 and J usage is TRBJ1-3, with D uncertain. CDR1 is MNHNS, CDR2 SASEGT, per germline. CDR3 length: 14 residues. Trimming removed 2 bases at V and 0 bases at J, with 5 bases between. The CDR3: CASSEFHSGNTIYF. DNA of the CDR3: TGTGCCAGCAGTGAATTTCACTCTGGAAACACCATATATTTT.

This clone was found a few times. DNA for the CDR3: TGCAGCGTGGCCGGGACAGCAACGGAGCATGGCTACACCTTC. Protein sequence: CSVAGTATEHGYTF. The chain couples TRBV29-1 to TRBJ1-2; TRBD1 aligns across 7 bases. V gave up 6 bases and J gave up 6 bases; unmatched junction bases: 13. The V gene's germline CDR1 is SQVTM and CDR2 ANQGSEA. The length of the CDR3 is 14 residues.

This chain links TRBV4-1 with TRBJ1-1, with D perhaps matching TRBD1 (6 bases). The CDR3 covers 14 residues. Germline values: CDR1 MGHRA, CDR2 YSYEKL. Between the trimmed V and J ends, which lost 4 bases and 2 bases, there was a span of 11 bases. CDR3 loop: CASSLRTVNTEAFF. The CDR3 nucleotides are TGCGCCAGCAGCCTGCGGACAGTCAACACTGAAGCTTTCTTT.

J is TRBJ2-2 and V is TRBV13; D is unresolved. Trimming removed 4 bases from V and 7 bases from J, with 10 bases in between. Germline loops: CDR1 PRHDT, CDR2 FYEKMQ (reference sequence). This CDR3 contains 13 residues. CDR3 region: CASSSINGGELFF. Here the CDR3 DNA reads TGTGCCAGCAGCTCTATAAACGGCGGGGAGCTGTTTTTT.

This clone is a singleton in its sample. The V call is TRBV18, the J call TRBJ2-3; 9 nucleotides agree with TRBD2. The CDR3 totals 14 residues. V was pared by 0 bases and J by 6 bases, with 1 base of the junction left unmatched. Germline CDR1 reads KGHSH; CDR2 reads LQKENI. The DNA of the CDR3 is TGTGCCAGCTCACCACCGAGCGGGAGGGATACGCAGTATTTT. Translating it yields CASSPPSGRDTQYF.

The chain carries TRBV7-9 and TRBJ2-7; D is perhaps TRBD2 (5 bases). The germline V and J ends were trimmed by 4 bases and 0 bases, with 13 bases remaining between them. CDR1 SEHNR and CDR2 FQNEAQ come from the germline V gene (reference sequence). The length of the CDR3 is 15 residues. The CDR3 bases are TGTGCCAGCAGCTCCCGGGATTCCTACTCCTACGAGCAGTACTTC. Its translation: CASSSRDSYSYEQYF.

The chain links TRBV7-9 to TRBJ2-1; 7 bases fit TRBD2. This CDR3 is 14 amino acids long. After removal of 10 bases from V and 6 bases from J, the junction contained 12 bases not matched to a gene. Germline assignment: CDR1 SEHNR and CDR2 FQNEAQ (reference sequence). CDR3: CATDLLAALNEQFF. The CDR3 nucleotides are TGTGCCACCGACCTGCTAGCGGCCCTCAATGAGCAGTTCTTC. The full variable domain, its missing parts supplied by reference TRBV7-9 and TRBJ2-1, is DTGVSQNPRHKITKRGQNVTFRCDPISEHNRLYWYRQTLGQGPEFLTYFQNEAQLEKSRLLSDRFSAERPKGSFSTLEIQRTEQGDSAMYLCATDLLAALNEQFFGPGTRLTVL.